This is a list of T cell receptor beta chains from one sample in a study of T cells after yellow fever vaccination. One entry per CDR3 protein results from TCRdb running MiXCR on the 5' RACE reads. The sample has approximately 580,000 distinct CDR3 sequences; roughly a sixth are singletons. The specimen comprised PBMCs, sampled 5 days after the first yellow fever vaccination. Source of these receptors: a man aged 18 to 30 who received the YFV17D yellow fever vaccine. The CDR3 runs from the conserved cysteine through the conserved F or W. D genes are given only for firm matches. Clone size is given for some rows only: seen once, a few or many times, or a class if the clone is expanded.

>13|.|TRBV6-6|.|TRBJ1-6
TGTGCCACCGAGCCCTCCCTTAATTCACCCCTCCACTTT
CATEPSLNSPLHF
>15|.|TRBV12-3/TRBV12-4|.|TRBJ2-5
TGTGCCAGCAGCCCCCCTACGGGGATCTTAGAGACCCAGTACTTC
CASSPPTGILETQYF
>15|.|TRBV5-1|TRBD2|TRBJ2-3
TGCGCCAGCAGCTTGGCGGCGGGACTAGTCAATACGCAGTATTTT
CASSLAAGLVNTQYF
>15|.|TRBV7-2|TRBD1|TRBJ2-7
TGTGCCAGCAGCTCACGGACAGGGGGTTCCTACGAGCAGTACTTC
CASSSRTGGSYEQYF
>21|few|TRBV7-2|.|TRBJ2-2
TGTGCCAGCAGCTTGGGTCCCAAGTGGGTGGATTTGTCCGTCGGCACCGGGGAGCTGTTTTTT
CASSLGPKWVDLSVGTGELFF
>15|few|TRBV4-3|.|TRBJ2-2
TGCGCCAGCAGCCAAGCGTCTACCGAAACCGGGGAGCTGTTTTTT
CASSQASTETGELFF
>14|few|TRBV28|.|TRBJ1-1
TGTGCCAGCAGCCCCCACTCTGTGAACACTGAAGCTTTCTTT
CASSPHSVNTEAFF
>11|.|TRBV20-1|.|TRBJ1-1
TGCAGTGCTAGAAAGAACACTGAAGCTTTCTTT
CSARKNTEAFF
>13|few|TRBV6-5|.|TRBJ1-4
TGTGCCAGCAGTTACTCGGGGGCAGGAAAACTGTTTTTT
CASSYSGAGKLFF
>16|many|TRBV5-1|.|TRBJ1-3
TGCGCCAGCAGTCGAGGACAGCCGAGCTCTGGAAACACCATATATTTT
CASSRGQPSSGNTIYF
>14|many|TRBV7-6|.|TRBJ2-2
TGCGCCAGCAGCCGCGGACAAAACACCGGGGAGCTGTTTTTT
CASSRGQNTGELFF
>17|.|TRBV7-9|TRBD2|TRBJ2-1
TGTGCCAGCAGCTCACCGACGGGAGGGGCCACCTACAATGAGCAGTTCTTC
CASSSPTGGATYNEQFF
>14|.|TRBV11-2|.|TRBJ1-2
TGTGCCAGCAGCCCCGCTACAATAAACTATGGCTACACCTTC
CASSPATINYGYTF
>14|.|TRBV4-1|.|TRBJ2-5
TGCGCCAGCAGCCAAGAGGGCCAGGGCGGGACCCAGTACTTC
CASSQEGQGGTQYF
>13|.|TRBV6-1|.|TRBJ1-6
TGTGCCAGCTACCAACAGATAAATTCACCCCTCCACTTT
CASYQQINSPLHF
>12|few|TRBV2|.|TRBJ2-1
TGTGCCAGCAGTGATAGCCCCCGGGAGCAGTTCTTC
CASSDSPREQFF
>17|.|TRBV7-8|TRBD1|TRBJ1-6
TGTGCCAGCAGCTTAGGTCCGACAGGGGGCTATAATTCACCCCTCCACTTT
CASSLGPTGGYNSPLHF
>13|few|TRBV6-6|.|TRBJ1-4
TGTGCCAGCATGAGGGGGGTTAATGAAAAACTGTTTTTT
CASMRGVNEKLFF
>13|few|TRBV7-6|.|TRBJ1-1
TGTGCCAGCAGCTCCTTAATATTTCCTGAAGCTTTCTTT
CASSSLIFPEAFF
>12|.|TRBV28|.|TRBJ1-2
TGTGCCAGCAGTCAACTTGATTATGGCTACACCTTC
CASSQLDYGYTF
>13|.|TRBV7-9|.|TRBJ1-1
TGTGCCAGCAGCTTAGGACAGGCGGCTGAAGCTTTCTTT
CASSLGQAAEAFF
>16|few|TRBV20-1|.|TRBJ2-1
TGCAGTGCTAGAGATAGTGTACGATACTCCTACAATGAGCAGTTCTTC
CSARDSVRYSYNEQFF